These 27 T cell receptor beta chains came from one sample sequenced in a study of CD8 T cells in ankylosing spondylitis (dated 2017 in TCRdb). The library was produced with 5' RACE. Sequencing took place on an Illumina HiSeq 2500. TCRdb reprocessing: public reads trimmed at Q25 with fastp, clones called with MiXCR, in-frame beta chains kept. Every entry covers one CDR3 protein and lists the most common genes and DNA from its rows. In all, the sample holds about 150,000 distinct CDR3 sequences, and roughly 44% of those were seen once. Approximately 16% of the sample comes from the top ten. Specimen: synovial fluid, either unsorted or a sorted T cell fraction (not recorded which). The origin of the receptors is a male donor with ankylosing spondylitis.

The V and J genes are TRBV4-1 and TRBJ1-2; D is uncertain. The CDR3 sequence is 14 residues long. Trimming took off 0 bases at V and 5 bases at J, with 10 bases between the two ends. Germline V gene lookup returns CDR1 MGHRA and CDR2 YSYEKL. The CDR3 nucleotides read TGCGCCAGCAGCCAAGATGCGCGGATGTATGGCTACACCTTC. This sequence encodes CASSQDARMYGYTF.

V usage is TRBV7-9 and J usage is TRBJ1-4, with a weak D call TRBD1 (6 bases). The V gene lost 1 base and the J gene lost 4 bases, with 13 bases spanning the gap. Germline V gives CDR1 SEHNR, CDR2 FQNEAQ (reference sequence). The CDR3 contains 16 residues. The CDR3 is CASSLGPGHSNEKLFF. As DNA, the CDR3 is TGTGCCAGCAGCTTAGGTCCGGGACACAGTAATGAAAAACTGTTTTTT. Combining the CDR3 with reference TRBV7-9 and TRBJ1-4 gives the whole variable domain DTGVSQNPRHKITKRGQNVTFRCDPISEHNRLYWYRQTLGQGPEFLTYFQNEAQLEKSRLLSDRFSAERPKGSFSTLEIQRTEQGDSAMYLCASSLGPGHSNEKLFFGSGTQLSVL.

The chain has TRBV11-1 and TRBJ2-5; D unclear. The CDR3 extends over 9 amino acids. CDR1 and CDR2 from the germline V gene are SGHAT and FQDESV (reference sequence). Trimming stripped 9 bases from V and 5 bases from J, with 4 bases between. CDR3 sequence: CARNETQYF. As DNA, the CDR3 is TGTGCCAGGAATGAGACCCAGTACTTC.

The chain joins TRBV6-1 to TRBJ2-7; D gene ambiguous. The V gene lost 6 bases and the J gene lost 7 bases, with 19 bases spanning the gap. The germline V gene encodes CDR1 MNHNS and CDR2 SASEGT. The CDR3 loop spans 14 amino acids. The DNA for the CDR3 is TGTGCCAGCAGCCAAGCTGAATGGCCTCAGGAGCAGTACTTC. Amino acid sequence: CASSQAEWPQEQYF.

This chain uses TRBV28 with TRBJ1-5; D is undetermined. V gave up 2 bases and J gave up 5 bases, with 16 bases separating them. The CDR3 consists of 16 residues. Germline CDR1 reads MDHEN; CDR2 reads SYDVKM. As DNA, the CDR3 is TGTGCCAGCAGTTTACTACCTTTCCTAGGACATCAGCCCCAGCATTTT. Its translation is CASSLLPFLGHQPQHF. The whole variable domain, remainder taken from reference TRBV28 and TRBJ1-5, is DVKVTQSSRYLVKRTGEKVFLECVQDMDHENMFWYRQDPGLGLRLIYFSYDVKMKEKGDIPEGYSVSREKKERFSLILESASTNQTSMYLCASSLLPFLGHQPQHFGDGTRLSIL.

The chain links TRBV25-1 to TRBJ1-1; D possibly corresponds to TRBD1 (6 bases). This CDR3 spans 13 amino acids. CDR1 and CDR2 (germline): MGHDK, SYGVNS. Between the trimmed V and J ends, which lost 7 bases and 4 bases, there was a span of 13 bases. The CDR3 DNA reads TGTGCCAGCAAGGCGGGGGACATCACTGAAGCTTTCTTT. This translates into CASKAGDITEAFF.

This rearrangement joins TRBV9 to TRBJ1-1; no clear D. CDR3 length equals 14 residues. Germline loops: CDR1 SGDLS, CDR2 YYNGEE. The V end was cut by 4 bases, the J end by 0 bases, with 10 bases between. The DNA of the CDR3 is TGTGCCAGCAGCCCGGACGATATGAACACTGAAGCTTTCTTT. Amino acid sequence: CASSPDDMNTEAFF.

This chain links TRBV12-3 or TRBV12-4 with TRBJ2-6, with 8 bases identical to TRBD1. Losses at the gene ends were 4 bases for V and 0 bases for J; bases not matched to a gene: 8. This CDR3 region has 18 residues. The CDR3 loop is CASSSRQGSHSGANVLTF. The DNA of the CDR3 is TGTGCCAGCAGTTCCAGACAGGGGTCCCACTCTGGGGCCAACGTCCTGACTTTC.

The chain uses TRBV12-3 or TRBV12-4 and TRBJ2-1; the match to TRBD2 covers 8 bases. This CDR3 is 16 amino acids long. The junction had 12 bases not matched to a gene; V was cut back by 6 bases and J by 5 bases. CDR3 region: CASSRPREGLDNEQFF. Written as DNA, the CDR3 is TGTGCCAGCAGCCGACCCCGGGAGGGCCTCGACAATGAGCAGTTCTTC.

The chain uses TRBV5-6 and TRBJ2-5; D is uncertain. The CDR3 sequence is 14 residues long. V was shortened by 0 bases and J by 5 bases, with 11 bases between the two germline ends. From germline, CDR1 is SGHDT and CDR2 YYEEEE. The CDR3 reads CASSLAVGWETQYF. For the CDR3, the DNA is TGTGCCAGCAGCTTGGCGGTTGGGTGGGAGACCCAGTACTTC.

V usage is TRBV18 and J usage is TRBJ2-6; D is unresolved. The germline V gene encodes CDR1 KGHSH and CDR2 LQKENI. CDR3 size: 15 residues. Trimming pared 2 bases from V and 0 bases from J, leaving 5 bases between. The CDR3 is CASSPSTSGANVLTF. CDR3 coding DNA: TGTGCCAGCTCACCAAGTACCTCTGGGGCCAACGTCCTGACTTTC.

This clonotype was detected a few times. The gene calls are TRBV5-6 and TRBJ2-7, with TRBD2 as a possible D gene (6 bases). Trimming removed 0 bases from V and 2 bases from J, with 12 bases in between. This CDR3 contains 15 residues. The germline CDR1 and CDR2 sequences are SGHDT and YYEEEE. The CDR3 here is CASSLVGLATYEQYF. The CDR3 DNA is TGTGCCAGCAGCTTGGTGGGACTTGCAACCTACGAGCAGTACTTC.

This clonotype was observed a handful of times. This chain uses TRBV25-1 with TRBJ2-1, with 7 bases that match TRBD2. This CDR3 is 14 amino acids long. V lost 8 bases and J lost 6; bases outside the gene matches: 10. Germline loops: CDR1 MGHDK, CDR2 SYGVNS. DNA for the CDR3: TGTGCCAGCGGAACGTCGGGAGGTAGCAATGAGCAGTTCTTC. Translation gives CASGTSGGSNEQFF.

This chain links TRBV7-9 with TRBJ2-7, with 9 positions matching TRBD1. The CDR3 is 16 amino acids. With V trimmed by 0 bases and J by 3 bases, 6 bases remained unmatched. Germline CDR1 reads SEHNR; CDR2 reads FQNEAQ (reference sequence). CDR3 coding DNA: TGTGCCAGCAGCTTAGCCACCGGGACAGGGAGCTACGAGCAGTACTTC. Translation: CASSLATGTGSYEQYF.

The V and J genes are TRBV6-4 and TRBJ2-1; TRBD2 agrees at 8 bases. This CDR3 is 15 amino acids long. The J segment lost 9 bases and the V segment lost 6 bases, leaving 13 bases of the junction unmatched. Germline CDR1 reads MRHNA; CDR2 reads SNTAGT. CDR3 DNA: TGTGCCAGCAGCGCGGGACTAGAGGGTGGAAGTGAGCAGTTCTTC. Translated, it gives CASSAGLEGGSEQFF.

This clonotype turned up a few times. The chain links TRBV12-3 or TRBV12-4 to TRBJ2-5, with TRBD1 identical over 9 bases. This CDR3 has 16 amino acids. With V trimmed by 9 bases and J by 2 bases, 13 bases remained unmatched. As DNA, the CDR3 is TGTGCCAGTAGGACAGGGGTAAAGGGGGTACAAGAGACCCAGTACTTC. It codes for CASRTGVKGVQETQYF.

The gene calls are TRBV25-1 and TRBJ2-5, with 9 bases identical to TRBD2. Germline lookup yields CDR1 MGHDK and CDR2 SYGVNS. The CDR3 runs 14 residues. The junction had 1 base not matched to a gene; V was cut back by 1 base and J by 4 bases. The CDR3 nucleotides are TGTGCCAGCAGTGAATCGCGGGGGGGAGAGACCCAGTACTTC. This sequence encodes CASSESRGGETQYF.

This chain uses TRBV12-5 with TRBJ1-2, with D unclear. CDR3 size: 12 residues. Germline V lookup: CDR1 LGHNT, CDR2 FRNRAP. Between the trimmed V and J ends, which lost 2 bases and 7 bases, there was a span of 8 bases. The CDR3 sequence: CASGLHRGGYTF. Here the CDR3 DNA reads TGTGCTAGTGGTTTGCACCGGGGTGGCTACACCTTC. The full variable domain, in which reference TRBV12-5 and TRBJ1-2 provide the parts outside the CDR3, is DARVTQTPRHKVTEMGQEVTMRCQPILGHNTVFWYRQTMMQGLELLAYFRNRAPLDDSGMPKDRFSAEMPDATLATLKIQPSEPRDSAVYFCASGLHRGGYTFGSGTRLTVV.

The V call is TRBV29-1, the J call TRBJ2-1, with 11 nucleotides matching TRBD1. Germline CDR1 and CDR2: SQVTM and ANQGSEA. V gave up 4 bases and J gave up 5 bases; unmatched junction bases: 4. The CDR3 contains 14 residues. The CDR3 sequence is CSVGDRGDHNEQFF. The DNA of the CDR3 is TGCAGCGTTGGGGACAGGGGGGATCACAATGAGCAGTTCTTC.

V is TRBV6-2 or TRBV6-3 and J is TRBJ2-7, with D maybe TRBD1 (6 bases). Trimming shortened V by 1 base and J by 3 bases, and 13 bases separated the two germline ends. The V gene's germline CDR1 is MNHEY and CDR2 SVGEGT. The CDR3 extends over 15 amino acids. CDR3 in DNA: TGTGCCAGCAGTTACTTGGGGGCCTTAGACTACGAGCAGTACTTC. This sequence encodes CASSYLGALDYEQYF.

The rearrangement links TRBV7-9 to TRBJ2-1, with D perhaps TRBD2 (6 bases). This CDR3 comprises 16 residues. Germline V gives CDR1 SEHNR, CDR2 FQNEAQ (reference sequence). V was cut by 5 bases and J by 0 bases, with 14 bases left in between. DNA of the CDR3: TGTGCCAGCAGCCGCTCTTTTAGCGGCTCCTACAATGAGCAGTTCTTC. Protein: CASSRSFSGSYNEQFF.

V usage is TRBV7-9 and J usage is TRBJ1-4, with 8 bases lining up with TRBD1. Germline loops: CDR1 SEHNR, CDR2 FQNEAQ (reference sequence). This CDR3 is built from 14 residues. V shed 5 bases and J 2 bases; nucleotides not matched to a gene: 1. The CDR3 DNA is TGTGCCAGCAGCGCAGGGGGCACTAATGAAAAACTGTTTTTT. This translates into CASSAGGTNEKLFF.

This clonotype was seen a handful of times. The chain joins TRBV20-1 to TRBJ2-3; no reliable D call. Germline-derived CDR1 and CDR2 are DFQATT and SNEGSKA (reference sequence). Trimming left V 5 bases short and J 6 bases short, with 15 bases between. The CDR3 length is 13 residues. CDR3 sequence: CSAGVIIRDTQYF. The CDR3 DNA is TGCAGTGCTGGGGTTATTATAAGGGATACGCAGTATTTT.

This clonotype has more than one count but fewer than ten. The chain recombines TRBV7-8 with TRBJ1-4; D perhaps matches TRBD1 (6 bases). Trimming took 4 bases from V and 10 from J, leaving 25 bases between them. Germline CDR1 reads SGHVS; CDR2 reads FQNEAQ. There are 17 residues in the CDR3. CDR3 sequence reads: CASSSRGSLMGRAKLFF. For the CDR3, the DNA is TGTGCCAGCAGCTCCAGGGGTTCTCTAATGGGGAGGGCAAAACTGTTTTTT.

This clonotype showed up many times. The chain couples TRBV6-2 or TRBV6-3 to TRBJ2-5, with TRBD2 identical over 10 bases. The CDR3 covers 15 residues. CDR1 is MNHEY, CDR2 SVGEGT, per germline. The trim removed 2 bases at V and 0 bases at J, leaving 0 bases unmatched. CDR3 loop: CASSYGTSDQETQYF. Written as DNA, the CDR3 is TGTGCCAGCAGTTACGGGACTAGCGACCAAGAGACCCAGTACTTC.

The chain carries TRBV7-3 and TRBJ2-7; D perhaps matches TRBD2 (7 bases). V was clipped by 2 bases and J by 5 bases, with 13 bases between them. CDR1 is SGHTA, CDR2 FQGTGA, per germline. CDR3 length: 14 amino acids. This CDR3 is CASSLVGGVDEQYF. CDR3 DNA sequence: TGTGCCAGCAGCTTAGTAGGGGGGGTGGACGAGCAGTACTTC.

The rearrangement uses TRBV6-5 and TRBJ2-7; no definite D call. CDR1 MNHEY and CDR2 SVGAGI come from the germline V gene. The CDR3 consists of 14 residues. Trimming stripped 0 bases from V and 2 bases from J, with 8 bases between. The DNA for the CDR3 is TGTGCCAGCAGTTACTCGTACAACGCCTACGAGCAGTACTTC. Amino acid sequence: CASSYSYNAYEQYF.